Here is one T cell receptor beta chain with its context. Its matching antigen is unknown. These data are taken from a study of shared clonotypes between healthy human individuals. Looking at the study overall: The study drew on two women and a few men aged 18 to 49 as donors. General study findings and limits: Naive subsets tended to show greater estimated richness than memory subsets.

The split of CD4+ cells yielded CD45RA+ naive and CD45RA-negative memory subsets. The data were produced by immunoSEQ multiplex PCR, yet TCRdb's version contains in-frame clones alone and is incomplete. The sample lists roughly 1,000,000 clones; about 80% were seen once. Sample: memory CD4+ T cells from PBMCs. Documented subset: CD45RA-negative fraction. The TCR was taken from a man between 18 and 29 years old in good health. Some clones in this sample may be carry-over from other donors' samples.

DNA of the CDR3: TGTGCCAGCAGCCGGGGACAGGGAACAACGACTGAAGCTTTCTTT. Translation gives CASSRGQGTTTEAFF. The rearrangement uses TRBV5-4 and TRBJ1-1, with 9 bases that match TRBD1. This CDR3 spans 15 amino acids. Per germline, CDR1 SGHNT and CDR2 YYREEE (reference sequence). Trimming removed 4 bases from V and 5 bases from J; junction bases left unmatched: 9. The full variable domain, rest sourced from reference TRBV5-4 and TRBJ1-1, is ETGVTQSPTHLIKTRGQQVTLRCSSQSGHNTVSWYQQALGQGPQFIFQYYREEENGRGNFPPRFSGLQFPNYSSELNVNALELDDSALYLCASSRGQGTTTEAFFGQGTRLTVV.